The rows below give T cell receptor beta chains drawn from one sample of a study of blood T cell repertoires in COVID-19. Generated by immunoSEQ multiplex PCR, the TCRdb table keeps only in-frame clones and is missing some. This sample yields 200,000 or so clones, of which 80% to 90% are seen a single time; 2.7% belongs to the top ten. The sample taken for sequencing was peripheral blood. The receptors here all came from a man between 25 and 39 years old with COVID-19, enrolled during active disease. CDR3s include the opening cysteine and the closing phenylalanine or tryptophan. A D gene is named only where the DNA matches it firmly. Clone sizes are given selectively: once, few, many, or a class where the clone is expanded.

d_call clone_size j_call v_call cdr3_nt cdr3_aa
TRBD1 . TRBJ1-2 TRBV28 TGTGCAAGCGAGGGGGACAGGGGGCCTTACGGCTACACCTTC CASEGDRGPYGYTF
. . TRBJ2-3 TRBV5-4 TGTGCCAGCAGCTTGGGGGACCAGGGGATGGGACACACAGATACGCAGTATTTT CASSLGDQGMGHTDTQYF
TRBD1 . TRBJ2-1 TRBV28 TGTGCCAGCAGTTCGACAGGGTACAATGAGCAGTTCTTC CASSSTGYNEQFF
TRBD1 . TRBJ1-2 TRBV7-3 TGTGCCAGCAGCTCCCCAGGGGGTTATGGCTACACCTTC CASSSPGGYGYTF
TRBD2 . TRBJ2-7 TRBV7-2 TGTGCCAGCAGGCCGGGGGGGACCACTTCCTACGAGCAGTACTTC CASRPGGTTSYEQYF
TRBD1 . TRBJ1-1 TRBV2 TGTGCCAGCAGTGTTACAGGGGATGAAGCTTTCTTT CASSVTGDEAFF
TRBD2 . TRBJ2-7 TRBV25-1 TGTGCCAGCAGTCGCGGGGGGATAAGCTCCTACGAGCAGTACTTC CASSRGGISSYEQYF
. . TRBJ1-2 TRBV12-3/TRBV12-4 TGTGCCAGCTCTGAGGCCTTGATCGACTACACCTTC CASSEALIDYTF
. . TRBJ1-5 TRBV30 TGTGCCTGGACAGGGAGCAATCAGCCCCAGCATTTT CAWTGSNQPQHF
. . TRBJ1-2 TRBV11-1 TGTGCCAGCAGCTTAGCTGCAGGAAACTATGGCTACACCTTC CASSLAAGNYGYTF
TRBD2 . TRBJ2-1 TRBV24-1 TGTGCCACCAGTTGGGAGCGGGAGGGCCACTACAATGAGCAGTTCTTC CATSWEREGHYNEQFF
. . TRBJ1-1 TRBV27 TGTGCCAGTGAAAGGATGACTGAGTCGGGCACTGAAGCTTTCTTT CASERMTESGTEAFF
. . TRBJ2-1 TRBV11-2 TGTGCCTCCTCTGGGAGTGAGCAGTTCTTC CASSGSEQFF
TRBD1 . TRBJ2-7 TRBV28 TGTGCCAGCAGCCGAATGGGACAGGGCTACGAGCAGTACTTC CASSRMGQGYEQYF
TRBD2 . TRBJ2-1 TRBV27 TGTGCCAGCAGTCCCGGGACTAGCGGGCTGCCGTACAATGAGCAGTTCTTC CASSPGTSGLPYNEQFF
. few TRBJ1-3 TRBV6-5 TGTGCCAGCAGTCGGCAGGGCGTCGCTGGAAACACCATATATTTT CASSRQGVAGNTIYF
. . TRBJ2-7 TRBV4-1 TGCGCCAGCAGCCAGATCCCCGGGACTGGCTACGAGCAGTACTTC CASSQIPGTGYEQYF
. . TRBJ1-2 TRBV5-5 TGTGCCAGCAGCTTGATAACACAGGGCCCAGGGGGCTACACCTTC CASSLITQGPGGYTF
TRBD1 . TRBJ1-5 TRBV27 TGTGCCAGCAGTCTGACAGGGGCGGGTCAGCCCCAGCATTTT CASSLTGAGQPQHF
. once TRBJ1-3 TRBV7-9 TGTGCCAGCAGCCCCACAGGGTTCTCTGGAAACACCATATATTTT CASSPTGFSGNTIYF
TRBD1 . TRBJ2-1 TRBV6-5 TGTGCCAGCAGCGCGGGGACAGGGATTTACAATGAGCAGTTCTTC CASSAGTGIYNEQFF
TRBD1 . TRBJ1-2 TRBV6-5 TGTGCCAGCAGACCTTGGGGACAGAAGGAGGGCTACACCTTC CASRPWGQKEGYTF
. . TRBJ1-5 TRBV5-1 TGCGCCAGCAGCTTGGACATTACTCAGCCCCAGCATTTT CASSLDITQPQHF
TRBD1 . TRBJ1-2 TRBV5-6 TGTGCCAGCAGCCCATCAGGGGGTTTTTACTATGGCTACACCTTC CASSPSGGFYYGYTF